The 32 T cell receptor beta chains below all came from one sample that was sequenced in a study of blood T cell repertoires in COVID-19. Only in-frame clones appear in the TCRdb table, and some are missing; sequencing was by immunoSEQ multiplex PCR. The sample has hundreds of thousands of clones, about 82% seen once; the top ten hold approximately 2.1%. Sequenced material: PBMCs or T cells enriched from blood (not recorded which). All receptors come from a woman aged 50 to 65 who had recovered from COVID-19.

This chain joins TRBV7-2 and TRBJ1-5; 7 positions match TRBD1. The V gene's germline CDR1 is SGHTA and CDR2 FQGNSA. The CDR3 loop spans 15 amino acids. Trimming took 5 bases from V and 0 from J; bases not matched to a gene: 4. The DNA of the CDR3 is TGTGCCAGCAGCCGTACAGGGGATAGCAATCAGCCCCAGCATTTT. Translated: CASSRTGDSNQPQHF.

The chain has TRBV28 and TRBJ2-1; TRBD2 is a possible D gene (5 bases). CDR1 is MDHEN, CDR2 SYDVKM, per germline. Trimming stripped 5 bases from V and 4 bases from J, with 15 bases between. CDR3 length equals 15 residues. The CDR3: CASSARDPPYNEQFF. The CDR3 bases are TGTGCCAGCAGTGCCCGGGATCCCCCGTACAATGAGCAGTTCTTC.

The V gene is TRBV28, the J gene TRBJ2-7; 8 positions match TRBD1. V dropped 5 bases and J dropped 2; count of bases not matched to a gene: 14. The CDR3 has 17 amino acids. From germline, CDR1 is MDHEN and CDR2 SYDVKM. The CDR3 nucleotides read TGTGCCAGCAGTCCAAGCCCCGGGACAGGCAAGACCTACGAGCAGTACTTC. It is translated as CASSPSPGTGKTYEQYF.

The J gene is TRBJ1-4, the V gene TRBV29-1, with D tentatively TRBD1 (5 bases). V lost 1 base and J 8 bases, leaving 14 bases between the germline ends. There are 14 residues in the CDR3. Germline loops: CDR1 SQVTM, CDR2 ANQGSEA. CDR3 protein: CSVEAGQGGEKLFF. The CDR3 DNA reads TGCAGCGTTGAAGCGGGTCAGGGAGGGGAAAAACTGTTTTTT.

The CDR3 sequence: CASSLHGGEYGYTF. The CDR3, as DNA: TGCGCCAGCAGCCTTCATGGGGGGGAATATGGCTACACCTTC. The chain combines TRBV4-3 with TRBJ1-2; D perhaps matches TRBD1 (5 bases). CDR1 is LGHNA, CDR2 YSLEER, per germline. V shed 4 bases and J shed 5 bases, with 14 bases lying between them. The CDR3 consists of 14 residues.

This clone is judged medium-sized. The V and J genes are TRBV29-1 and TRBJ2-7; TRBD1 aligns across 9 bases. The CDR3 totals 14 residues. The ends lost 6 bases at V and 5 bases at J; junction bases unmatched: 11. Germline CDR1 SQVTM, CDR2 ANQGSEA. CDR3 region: CSVPRQGGDHEQYF. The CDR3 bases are TGCAGCGTACCTCGACAGGGGGGCGACCACGAGCAGTACTTC.

CDR3 nucleotide sequence: TGCAGCGTCCAAAGAGCCGGGGGTGAAAAACTGTTTTTT. Protein product: CSVQRAGGEKLFF. The chain combines TRBV29-1 with TRBJ1-4; possibly TRBD1 for D (5 bases). This CDR3 spans 13 amino acids. V dropped 6 bases and J dropped 7 bases, with 15 bases sitting between them. Germline V gives CDR1 SQVTM, CDR2 ANQGSEA.

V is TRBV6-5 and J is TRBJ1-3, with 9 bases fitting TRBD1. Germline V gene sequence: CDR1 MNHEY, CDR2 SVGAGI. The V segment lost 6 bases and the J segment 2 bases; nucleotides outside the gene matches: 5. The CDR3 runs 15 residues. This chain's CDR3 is CASSRQGGTGNTIYF. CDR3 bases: TGTGCCAGCAGCCGACAGGGGGGTACTGGAAACACCATATATTTT.

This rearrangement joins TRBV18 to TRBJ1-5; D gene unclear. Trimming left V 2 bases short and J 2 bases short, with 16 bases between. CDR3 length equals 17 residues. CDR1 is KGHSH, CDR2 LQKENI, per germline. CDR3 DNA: TGTGCCAGCTCACCAAGCGGCGGATCGGTTCGCAATCAGCCCCAGCATTTT. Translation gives CASSPSGGSVRNQPQHF.

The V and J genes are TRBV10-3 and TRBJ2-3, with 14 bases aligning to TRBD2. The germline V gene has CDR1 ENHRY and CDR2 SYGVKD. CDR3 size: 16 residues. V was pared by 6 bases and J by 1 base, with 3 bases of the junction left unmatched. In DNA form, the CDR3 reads TGTGCCATCAGACCGGGACTAGCGGGAGGCACAGATACGCAGTATTTT. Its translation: CAIRPGLAGGTDTQYF.

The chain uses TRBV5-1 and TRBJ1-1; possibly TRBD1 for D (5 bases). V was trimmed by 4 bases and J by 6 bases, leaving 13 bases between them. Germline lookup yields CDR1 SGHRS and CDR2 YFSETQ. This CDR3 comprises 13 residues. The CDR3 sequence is CASSAGGTAEAFF. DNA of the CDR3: TGCGCCAGCAGCGCAGGTGGGACTGCTGAAGCTTTCTTT.

CDR3 DNA: TGTGCCAGCAGCCTCGAGGGGAGGATACTATACAATGAGCAGTTCTTC. Translating gives CASSLEGRILYNEQFF. This chain connects TRBV7-2 to TRBJ2-1, with D maybe TRBD2 (6 bases). CDR3 length equals 16 residues. The germline V gene encodes CDR1 SGHTA and CDR2 FQGNSA. V lost 5 bases to trimming and J lost 4 bases, with 18 bases between them. The variable domain in full, with the rest retrieved from reference TRBV7-2 and TRBJ2-1, is GAGVSQSPSNKVTEKGKDVELRCDPISGHTALYWYRQSLGQGLEFLIYFQGNSAPDKSGLPSDRFSAERTGGSVSTLTIQRTQQEDSAVYLCASSLEGRILYNEQFFGPGTRLTVL.

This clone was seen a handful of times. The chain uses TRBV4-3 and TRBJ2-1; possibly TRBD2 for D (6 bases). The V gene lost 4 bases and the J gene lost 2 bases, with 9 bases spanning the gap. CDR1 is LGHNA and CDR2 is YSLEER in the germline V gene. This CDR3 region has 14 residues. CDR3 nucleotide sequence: TGCGCCAGCAGCCGTCGACTAGCCTACAATGAGCAGTTCTTC. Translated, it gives CASSRRLAYNEQFF.

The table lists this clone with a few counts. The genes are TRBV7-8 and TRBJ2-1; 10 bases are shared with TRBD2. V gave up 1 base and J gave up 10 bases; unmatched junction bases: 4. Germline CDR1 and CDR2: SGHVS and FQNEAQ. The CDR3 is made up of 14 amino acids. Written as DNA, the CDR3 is TGTGCCAGCAGCTTAGAACTAGCGGGGACCGAGCAGTTCTTC. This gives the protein CASSLELAGTEQFF. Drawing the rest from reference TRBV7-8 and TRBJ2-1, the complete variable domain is GAGVSQSPRYKVAKRGQDVALRCDPISGHVSLFWYQQALGQGPEFLTYFQNEAQLDKSGLPSDRFFAERPEGSVSTLKIQRTQQEDSAVYLCASSLELAGTEQFFGPGTRLTVL.

CDR3 residues: CASSRPGESSYNEQFF. In DNA, the CDR3 is TGCGCCAGCAGCAGGCCGGGTGAAAGCTCCTACAATGAGCAGTTCTTC. The chain recombines TRBV4-1 with TRBJ2-1; D remains unclear. Germline V gives CDR1 MGHRA, CDR2 YSYEKL. Between the trimmed V and J ends, which lost 5 bases and 0 bases, there was a span of 14 bases. The CDR3 extends over 16 amino acids.

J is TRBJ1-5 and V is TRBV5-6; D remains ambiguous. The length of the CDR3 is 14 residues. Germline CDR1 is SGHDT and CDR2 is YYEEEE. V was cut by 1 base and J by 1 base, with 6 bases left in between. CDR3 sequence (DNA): TGTGCCAGCAGCTTGTTTCAGAGCAATCAGCCCCAGCATTTT. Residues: CASSLFQSNQPQHF.

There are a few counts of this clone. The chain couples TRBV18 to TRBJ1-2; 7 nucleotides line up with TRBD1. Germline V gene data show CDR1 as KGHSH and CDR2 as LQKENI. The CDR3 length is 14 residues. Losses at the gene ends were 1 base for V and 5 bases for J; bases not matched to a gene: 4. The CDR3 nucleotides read TGTGCCAGCTCACCACAGGGGGCAGGTTATGGCTACACCTTC. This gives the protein CASSPQGAGYGYTF.

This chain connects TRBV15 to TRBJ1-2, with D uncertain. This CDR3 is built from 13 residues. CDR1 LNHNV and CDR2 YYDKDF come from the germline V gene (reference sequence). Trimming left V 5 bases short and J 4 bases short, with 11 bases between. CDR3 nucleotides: TGTGCCACCAGCTCCCGGGAGGTCTATGGCTACACCTTC. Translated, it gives CATSSREVYGYTF.

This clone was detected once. The CDR3 nucleotides are TGTGCCAGCAGTGACCCCGGGACAGGAGTGTACCAAGAGACCCAGTACTTC. It specifies CASSDPGTGVYQETQYF. This rearrangement joins TRBV6-1 to TRBJ2-5, with 8 bases matching TRBD1. Germline CDR1 is MNHNS and CDR2 is SASEGT. With V trimmed by 3 bases and J by 0 bases, 9 bases remained unmatched. The CDR3 contains 17 residues.

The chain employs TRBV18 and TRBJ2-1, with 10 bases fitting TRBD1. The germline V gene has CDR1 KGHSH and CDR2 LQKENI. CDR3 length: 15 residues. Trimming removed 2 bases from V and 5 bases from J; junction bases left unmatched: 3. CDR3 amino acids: CASSPVGQGNNEQFF. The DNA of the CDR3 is TGTGCCAGCTCACCAGTGGGACAGGGGAACAATGAGCAGTTCTTC.

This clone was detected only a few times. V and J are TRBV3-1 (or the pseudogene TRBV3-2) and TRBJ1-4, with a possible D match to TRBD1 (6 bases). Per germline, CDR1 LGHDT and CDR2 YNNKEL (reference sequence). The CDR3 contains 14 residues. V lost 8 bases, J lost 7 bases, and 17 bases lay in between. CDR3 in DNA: TGTGCCAGCGCCCTGGGGGGGGCTGGTGAAAAACTGTTTTTT. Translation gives CASALGGAGEKLFF.

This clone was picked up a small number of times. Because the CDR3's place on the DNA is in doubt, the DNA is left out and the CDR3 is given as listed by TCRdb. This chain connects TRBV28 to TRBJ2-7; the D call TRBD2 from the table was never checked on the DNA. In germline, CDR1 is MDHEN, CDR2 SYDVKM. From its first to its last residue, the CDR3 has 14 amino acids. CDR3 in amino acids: CASSQGVGLGAWYF.

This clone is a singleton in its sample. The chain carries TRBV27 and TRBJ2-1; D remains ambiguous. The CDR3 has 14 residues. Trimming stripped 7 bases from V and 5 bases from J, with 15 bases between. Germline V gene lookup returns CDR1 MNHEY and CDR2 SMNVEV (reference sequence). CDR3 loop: CASTYGLRHNEQFF. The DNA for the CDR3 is TGTGCCAGCACCTATGGTCTGCGCCACAATGAGCAGTTCTTC.

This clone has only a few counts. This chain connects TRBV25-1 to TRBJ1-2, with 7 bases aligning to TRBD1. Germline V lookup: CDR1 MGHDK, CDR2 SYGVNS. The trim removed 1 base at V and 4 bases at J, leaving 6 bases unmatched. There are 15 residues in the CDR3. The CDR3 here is CASSESTGEVYGYTF. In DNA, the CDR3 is TGTGCCAGCAGTGAATCAACAGGGGAGGTCTATGGCTACACCTTC.

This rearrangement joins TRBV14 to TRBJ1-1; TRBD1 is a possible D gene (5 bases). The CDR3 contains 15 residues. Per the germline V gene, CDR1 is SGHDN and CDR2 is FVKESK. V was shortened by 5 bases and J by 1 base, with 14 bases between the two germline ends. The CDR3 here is CASSFPGTENTEAFF. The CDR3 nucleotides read TGTGCCAGCAGCTTTCCCGGGACTGAGAACACTGAAGCTTTCTTT.

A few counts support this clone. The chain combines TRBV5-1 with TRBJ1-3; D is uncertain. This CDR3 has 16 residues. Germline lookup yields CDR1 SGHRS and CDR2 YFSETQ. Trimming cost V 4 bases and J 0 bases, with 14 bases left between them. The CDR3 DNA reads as TGCGCCAGCAGCCCTCGGAGCGAACGCTCTGGAAACACCATATATTTT. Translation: CASSPRSERSGNTIYF.

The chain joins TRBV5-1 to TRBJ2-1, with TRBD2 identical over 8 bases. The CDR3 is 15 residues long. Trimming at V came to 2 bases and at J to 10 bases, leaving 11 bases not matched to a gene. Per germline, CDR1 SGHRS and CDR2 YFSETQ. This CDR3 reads CASSFMTSENGEQFF. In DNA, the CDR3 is TGCGCCAGCAGCTTCATGACTAGCGAAAATGGGGAGCAGTTCTTC.

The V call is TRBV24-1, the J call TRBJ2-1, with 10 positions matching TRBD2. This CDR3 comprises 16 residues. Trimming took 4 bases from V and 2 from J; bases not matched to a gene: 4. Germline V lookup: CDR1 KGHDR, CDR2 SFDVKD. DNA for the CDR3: TGTGCCACCAGTGACACAACTAGCGGGGCCTACAATGAGCAGTTCTTC. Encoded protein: CATSDTTSGAYNEQFF.

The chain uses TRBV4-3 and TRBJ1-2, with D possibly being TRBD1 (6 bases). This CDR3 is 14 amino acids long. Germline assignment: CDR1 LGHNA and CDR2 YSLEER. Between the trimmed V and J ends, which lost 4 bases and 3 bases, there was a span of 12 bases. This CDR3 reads CASSRIGQHYGYTF. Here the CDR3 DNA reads TGCGCCAGCAGCCGGATCGGACAGCACTATGGCTACACCTTC.

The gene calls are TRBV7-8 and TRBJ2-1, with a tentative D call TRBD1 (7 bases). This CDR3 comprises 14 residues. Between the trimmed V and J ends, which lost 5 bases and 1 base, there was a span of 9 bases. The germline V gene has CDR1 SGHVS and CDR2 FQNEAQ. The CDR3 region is CASSPGGSYNEQFF. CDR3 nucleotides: TGTGCCAGCAGCCCAGGGGGGTCCTACAATGAGCAGTTCTTC. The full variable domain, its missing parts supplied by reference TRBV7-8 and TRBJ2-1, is GAGVSQSPRYKVAKRGQDVALRCDPISGHVSLFWYQQALGQGPEFLTYFQNEAQLDKSGLPSDRFFAERPEGSVSTLKIQRTQQEDSAVYLCASSPGGSYNEQFFGPGTRLTVL.

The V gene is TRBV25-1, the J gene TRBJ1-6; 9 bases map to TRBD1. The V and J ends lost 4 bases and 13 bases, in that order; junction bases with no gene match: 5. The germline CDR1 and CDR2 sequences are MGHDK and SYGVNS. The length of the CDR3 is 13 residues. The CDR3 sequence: CASSGGTGRPLHF. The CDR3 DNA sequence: TGTGCCAGCAGTGGGGGGACAGGGAGGCCCCTCCACTTT.

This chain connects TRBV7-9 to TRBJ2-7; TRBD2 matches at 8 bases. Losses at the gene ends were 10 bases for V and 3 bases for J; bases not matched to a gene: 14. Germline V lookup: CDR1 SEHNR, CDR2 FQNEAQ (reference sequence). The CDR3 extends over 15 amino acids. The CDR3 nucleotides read TGTGCCATCGGCCCCGACGGAGCGGGAGTCTACGAGCAGTACTTC. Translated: CAIGPDGAGVYEQYF.